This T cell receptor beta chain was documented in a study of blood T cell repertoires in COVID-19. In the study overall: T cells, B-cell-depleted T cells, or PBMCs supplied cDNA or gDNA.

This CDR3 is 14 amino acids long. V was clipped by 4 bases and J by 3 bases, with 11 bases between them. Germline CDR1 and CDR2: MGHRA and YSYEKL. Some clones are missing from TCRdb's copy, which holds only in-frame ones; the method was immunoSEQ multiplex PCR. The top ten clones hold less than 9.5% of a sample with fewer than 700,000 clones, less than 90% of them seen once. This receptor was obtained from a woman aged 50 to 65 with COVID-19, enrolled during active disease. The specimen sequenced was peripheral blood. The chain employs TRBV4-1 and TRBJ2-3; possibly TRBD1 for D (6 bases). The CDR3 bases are TGCGCCAGCAGCCTAGGGGGTAGTACAGATACGCAGTATTTT. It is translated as CASSLGGSTDTQYF.